A single TCR beta chain is shown here with its context. This sample is drawn from a study of T cell changes during pregnancy in multiple sclerosis. Profiled with immunoSEQ multiplex PCR; TCRdb holds only in-frame clones, not every one. The sample records 84,000 or so clones, around 94% being singletons. The CDR3 sequence is 15 residues long. Germline V gene sequence: CDR1 SEHNR, CDR2 FQNEAQ (reference sequence). V dropped 1 base and J dropped 0 bases, with 7 bases sitting between them. The source was peripheral blood, collected in the third trimester of pregnancy. This clonotype was sampled from a female donor with multiple sclerosis, enrolled in a pregnancy study. V gene TRBV7-9 combines with J gene TRBJ1-3; D ambiguous. The CDR3: CASSLVTSSGNTIYF. CDR3 nucleotides: TGTGCCAGCAGCTTAGTCACGAGCTCTGGAAACACCATATATTTT.